Here is one T cell receptor (beta chain) with its context. Antigen: not known. This sample is part of a study of cytomegalovirus exposure and HLA in healthy donors. Study details: Of over 350 genotyped donors, 81% grouped in the Caucasian-associated ancestry cluster.

The V segment lost 0 bases and the J segment 4 bases; nucleotides outside the gene matches: 8. The CDR3 is 15 residues long. Germline V gene lookup returns CDR1 GTSNPN and CDR2 SVGIG (reference sequence). Study-level results: Cytomegalovirus status was reportedly diagnosed by the classifier with high specificity and sensitivity. In a later analysis, the majority of CMV-associated beta chains seemingly showed HLA restriction. Apart from CMV serostatus, no immune exposure information was available.

With 60 Vbeta and 13 Jbeta primers, the PCR was carried out. Sequencing was performed with immunoSEQ multiplex PCR; in TCRdb, only in-frame clones are kept and a portion is missing. With roughly 90,000 clones in the sample, the ten largest clones hold over 15%. This clonotype was sampled from a man between 45 and 60 years old in good health and CMV-seropositive. This chain connects TRBV30 to TRBJ1-2; the match to TRBD1 covers 7 bases. The sample was PBMCs. The CDR3 DNA reads as TGTGCCTGGAGTGTATCGGGAGGGGGCGCCTATGGCTACACCTTC. It encodes CAWSVSGGGAYGYTF.